One T cell receptor beta chain is described in this entry. This record comes from a study of blood T cell repertoires in COVID-19. Study overall: PBMCs, B-cell-depleted T cells, or T cells were the source of the cDNA or gDNA that made up the material.

The CDR3 consists of 15 residues. Deletions cut 3 bases from V and 7 bases from J, with 15 bases between. Germline CDR1 LGHNA, CDR2 YSLEER. Repertoires were generated with immunoSEQ multiplex PCR, while TCRdb's copy carries only in-frame clones and drops some. The sample lists 50,000 to 70,000 clones, approximately 86% occurring once. The TCR originated in a human donor with active COVID-19. The donor label of this sample is uncertain. The chain is built from TRBV4-3 and TRBJ2-2; a weak D match, TRBD2 (5 bases). Sequenced sample: peripheral blood. CDR3 residues: CASSQTLMAGGELFF. The CDR3 region has the DNA TGCGCCAGCAGCCAGACCCTAATGGCGGGCGGGGAGCTGTTTTTT.